The 21 T cell receptor beta chains reported below all come from one sample, sequenced in a study of tumor-infiltrating lymphocytes in oesophageal squamous cell carcinoma. MiXCR, applied by TCRdb to the PCR reads, yields one record per CDR3 protein. The sample holds approximately 9,800 distinct CDR3 sequences, about two thirds seen once. The specimen was esophageal tumor tissue. The receptors originated from a female donor with esophageal squamous cell carcinoma.

The chain links TRBV6-1 to TRBJ2-5; 12 positions match TRBD2. Matching the DNA end better, TRBJ2-1 makes the J call doubtful. Germline V gives CDR1 MNHNS, CDR2 SASEGT. The CDR3 runs to 18 residues. The CDR3 bases are TGTGCCAGCAGTGAAGGGTTCCTAGCGGGAGGGCCTCGAGAGACCCAGTTCTTC. Its protein product is CASSEGFLAGGPRETQFF.

This chain uses TRBV7-2 with TRBJ2-1; no clear D gene. Germline V lookup: CDR1 SGHTA, CDR2 FQGNSA. The length of the CDR3 is 14 residues. V lost 4 bases and J lost 1, with 8 bases in between. CDR3 DNA: TGTGCCAGCAGCTATGAATATTCCTACAATGAGCAGTTCTTC. It translates to CASSYEYSYNEQFF.

The rearrangement uses TRBV12-3 or TRBV12-4 and TRBJ2-3; TRBD2 matches at 9 bases. Judging by the DNA end, TRBJ2-2 fits better; the J call may be wrong. There are 15 residues in the CDR3. The CDR3 region has the DNA TGTGCCAGCAGTTGGGATAGCGGGAGTACCGGGGAGCTGTTTTTT. Its translation: CASSWDSGSTGELFF.

The chain links TRBV7-2 to TRBJ2-5, with 10 positions matching TRBD2. The CDR3 runs 15 residues. Unmatched junction bases numbered 4, after V lost 5 bases and J lost 1 base. CDR1 and CDR2 (germline): SGHTA, FQGNSA. In DNA, the CDR3 is TGTGCCAGCAGCCGACTAGCGGGTACCCAAGAGACCCAGTACTTC. Translated, it gives CASSRLAGTQETQYF.

This chain connects TRBV11-1 to TRBJ2-4; no definite D call. Judging by the DNA end, TRBJ2-1 fits better; the J call may be wrong. CDR3 length: 13 residues. Germline V lookup: CDR1 SGHAT, CDR2 FQDESV (reference sequence). CDR3 protein: CASSPQVDNEQFF. The DNA of the CDR3 is TGTGCCAGCAGCCCGCAGGTAGACAATGAGCAGTTCTTC.

This clonotype was seen just once. CDR3 region: CASSRGSYEQYF. DNA of the CDR3: TGTGCCAGCAGCCGGGGGTCCTACGAGCAGTACTTC. This chain links TRBV7-4 with TRBJ2-5, with TRBD2 as a possible D gene (6 bases). The end of the DNA is better explained by TRBJ2-7, so the J call may be wrong. CDR1 is SGHVT and CDR2 is SQSDAQ in the germline V gene. This CDR3 region has 12 residues.

The V gene is TRBV18, the J gene TRBJ2-3; D tentatively fits TRBD1 or TRBD2 (5 bases each). Germline V gene lookup returns CDR1 KGHSH and CDR2 LQKENI. This CDR3 is 15 amino acids long. V gave up 8 bases and J gave up 5 bases, with 20 bases separating them. The DNA for the CDR3 is TGTGCCAGCCAGGGAGTCCGGGGAAATCAAGATACGCAGTATTTT. It is translated as CASQGVRGNQDTQYF.

The rearrangement uses TRBV7-2 and TRBJ2-5; 11 bases are shared with TRBD2. The assigned J gene may be wrong: the sequence end matches TRBJ2-1 better. From germline, CDR1 is SGHTA and CDR2 FQGNSA. The CDR3 length is 15 residues. For the CDR3, the DNA is TGTGCCAGCAACCAAGTAGCGGGAGGGGGGGGTGAGCAGTTCTTC. Amino acids: CASNQVAGGGGEQFF.

V gene TRBV20-1 combines with J gene TRBJ2-4, with 8 bases that match TRBD1. The DNA end lines up better with TRBJ2-5; the J call may be wrong. CDR1 DFQATT and CDR2 SNEGSKA come from the germline V gene (reference sequence). The CDR3 is made up of 12 amino acids. The CDR3 sequence: CSAMTGAETQYF. CDR3 in DNA: TGCAGTGCTATGACAGGGGCCGAGACCCAGTACTTC.

The chain links TRBV7-9 to TRBJ2-3; 8 positions match TRBD2. The V and J ends lost 7 bases and 1 base, in that order; junction bases with no gene match: 10. There are 16 residues in the CDR3. The germline gives CDR1 SEHNR, CDR2 FQNEAQ (reference sequence). The CDR3 region is CASTFHLAGRTDTQYF. CDR3 nucleotides: TGTGCCAGCACCTTCCATTTAGCGGGACGCACAGATACGCAGTATTTT.

This clonotype was recorded only once. This sequence joins TRBV7-9 and TRBJ1-5; D gene unclear. Trimming stripped 8 bases from V and 3 bases from J, with 8 bases between. In germline, CDR1 is SEHNR, CDR2 FQNEAQ (reference sequence). The CDR3 has 12 amino acids. This chain's CDR3 is CASRRDNQPQHF. The CDR3 DNA is TGTGCCAGCCGGAGGGACAATCAGCCCCAGCATTTT.

The CDR3 region has the DNA TGTGCCAGCAGTTTAAGGGGGGAAGAGACCCAGTACTTC. Its protein is CASSLRGEETQYF. The chain recombines TRBV7-6 with TRBJ2-3; D possibly uses TRBD1 or TRBD2 (6 bases each). Near its end, the DNA agrees better with TRBJ2-5, so the J call may be wrong. The CDR3 has 13 amino acids. Germline CDR1 and CDR2: SGHVS and FNYEAQ.

This clonotype was detected only a few times. The V gene is TRBV7-2, the J gene TRBJ2-5; TRBD1 might be the D (5 bases). The J call may be faulty, since TRBJ2-1 better matches the DNA end. In germline, CDR1 is SGHTA, CDR2 FQGNSA. This CDR3 spans 13 amino acids. The CDR3 protein is CASSIGHYNEQFF. The CDR3 DNA sequence: TGTGCCAGCAGCATAGGACACTACAATGAGCAGTTCTTC.

The V and J genes are TRBV11-3 and TRBJ2-1; the match to TRBD2 covers 11 bases. The J call is uncertain, as TRBJ2-7 better fits the DNA end. The V gene's germline CDR1 is SGHNT and CDR2 YENEEA. This CDR3 spans 13 amino acids. CDR3 DNA: TGTGCCAGCAGCGCGGGACTAGCGGACGAGCAGTACTTC. This gives the protein CASSAGLADEQYF.

The chain combines TRBV27 with TRBJ1-2, with D unresolved. The CDR3 extends over 14 amino acids. Trimming cost V 6 bases and J 0 bases, with 11 bases left between them. The germline V gene encodes CDR1 MNHEY and CDR2 SMNVEV (reference sequence). CDR3 loop: CASRRIQANYGYTF. CDR3 nucleotide sequence: TGTGCCAGCAGAAGGATTCAAGCTAACTATGGCTACACCTTC.

This clonotype was picked up many times. This chain links TRBV12-3 or TRBV12-4 with TRBJ1-3; tentative D call: TRBD1 (6 bases). Trimming took off 2 bases at V and 0 bases at J, with 11 bases between the two ends. The CDR3 is 16 amino acids. The CDR3 nucleotides read TGTGCCAGCAGTTTACAGGGGTTCTACTCTGGAAACACCATATATTTT. Protein: CASSLQGFYSGNTIYF.

The gene calls are TRBV7-6 and TRBJ2-5; 8 nucleotides line up with TRBD1. The CDR3 totals 14 residues. V was pared by 5 bases and J by 2 bases, with 4 bases of the junction left unmatched. Per the germline V gene, CDR1 is SGHVS and CDR2 is FNYEAQ. For the CDR3, the DNA is TGTGCCAGCAGCCTCGGACAGGGACAAGAGACCCAGTACTTC. This gives the protein CASSLGQGQETQYF. Supplemented by reference TRBV7-6 and TRBJ2-5, the full variable domain reads GAGVSQSPRYKVTKRGQDVALRCDPISGHVSLYWYRQALGQGPEFLTYFNYEAQQDKSGLPNDRFSAERPEGSISTLTIQRTEQRDSAMYRCASSLGQGQETQYFGPGTRLLVL.

Worth noting for this clonotype: The germline gene is not matched at one end of the junction; a read error may be the cause. The chain employs TRBV19 and TRBJ2-5, with a possible D match to TRBD2 (5 bases). In germline, CDR1 is LNHDA, CDR2 SQIVND (reference sequence). The length of the CDR3 is 14 residues. CDR3 loop: CASSIRGRGSPLHF. The CDR3 DNA is TGTGCCAGTAGTATCCGGGGAAGAGGCTCACCCCTCCACTTC.

The chain uses TRBV11-3 and TRBJ2-7; D may match TRBD1 or TRBD2 (7 bases each). Judging by the DNA end, TRBJ2-5 fits better; the J call may be wrong. CDR3 length: 14 amino acids. Germline CDR1 SGHNT, CDR2 YENEEA. DNA of the CDR3: TGTGCCAGCAGCCTCCAGGGGGGGGCAGAGACCCAGTACTTC. Its protein is CASSLQGGAETQYF.

This chain connects TRBV24-1 to TRBJ1-1, with a possible D match to TRBD1 (5 bases). This CDR3 has 13 residues. With 4 bases removed from V and 4 bases from J, the gap between germline ends came to 9 bases. Germline assignment: CDR1 KGHDR and CDR2 SFDVKD. The CDR3 region is CATSEPGGTEAFF. As DNA, the CDR3 is TGTGCCACCAGTGAGCCGGGGGGCACTGAAGCTTTCTTT.

The chain couples TRBV4-1 to TRBJ2-7; unclear D gene. Germline V gene sequence: CDR1 MGHRA, CDR2 YSYEKL. This CDR3 region has 15 residues. The V end was cut by 0 bases, the J end by 3 bases, with 12 bases between. The CDR3 DNA reads as TGCGCCAGCAGCCAAGAAGTCAATAACCACTACGAGCAGTACTTC. It is translated as CASSQEVNNHYEQYF.